This T cell receptor beta chain was recovered during a study of blood T cell repertoires in COVID-19 (dated by TCRdb to about 2020). Concerning the study at large: Samples covering the acute and convalescent phases of COVID-19 were provided by collaborators in the United States, Italy and Spain. The material from the prospective study consisted of cDNA or gDNA derived from T cells, B-cell-depleted T cells, or PBMCs. Subjects who had been exposed to COVID-19, were actively infected with it, or had recovered from it provided the deeply sampled blood TCRbeta repertoires that made up the dataset. The repertoires were released in a freely available public database intended as a resource for research on the immune response to SARS-CoV-2. The samples were drawn from the first 160 participants of the ongoing ImmuneRACE study and from 950 to 1,500 subjects provided by 6 global collaborators. A de-identified subject ID, COVID-19 status, age in years and sex were almost always included in the sample metadata. HLA class I and class II types, where available, came from metadata supplied by the sample provider rather than from assay-based typing.

In the prospective study, participants were about 18 to 95 years old, resided in fewer than 25 geographic areas of the United States, and were enrolled through a virtual design. Cohort assignment in the prospective study relied on participant-reported clinical history from a screening survey and a study questionnaire. Exposed participants were defined as having been in contact with someone with a PCR-confirmed or clinician-diagnosed COVID-19 case within 2 weeks of study entry. In the prospective study, whole blood, serum and a nasopharyngeal or oropharyngeal swab were collected from each participant by mobile phlebotomists. Participants in the prospective study had the option to provide additional blood draws and questionnaires over a roughly 2-month period. Before DNA extraction, prospective study blood samples were shipped either frozen or at room temperature. TCRbeta CDR3 regions were amplified from genomic DNA by means of the immunoSEQ Assay, a bias-controlled multiplex PCR. The authors' analysis ran thus. The number of nucleated cells in each sample was estimated by amplification of reference gene primers within the assay. Sequence reads were collapsed and filtered to measure the absolute abundance of every unique TCRbeta CDR3 rearrangement. For each sample, productive Simpson clonality was calculated by taking the square root of Simpson's diversity index across productive rearrangements. In TCRdb, the immuneACCESS table is reduced to in-frame sequences with V and J assigned. These tables do not hold every clone; where another copy was compared, an unresolved V gene accounts for under half, and the others remain unexplained. V and J calls and clone size are given by that table; D and trimming were obtained from the DNA. In this sample the table shows about 260,000 clones, about 87% of which occur a single time. The ten largest clones add up to around 3.1% of the sample.

As to this clone: Its antigen has not been determined. Nothing much larger sits one base from this clone, and base qualities are not available.

From a lookup of the germline V gene, CDR1 and CDR2 are KGHDR and SFDVKD. The CDR3 spans 16 residues, from the cysteine through the phenylalanine. The kept DNA is CDR3 alone, 48 bases in frame from the first base. Trimming removed 4 bases from V and 4 bases from J; the gene matches leave 4 bases unexplained. On the study overall, not on this receptor specifically: Clinical and demographic metadata were provided uncurated, with the amount varying by source and participant.

The sample taken for sequencing was PBMCs or T cells enriched from blood (not recorded which). The clonotype was recovered from a woman aged 40 to 50 who had been exposed to COVID-19. Recombination connected TRBV24-1 to TRBJ2-2, with 11 bases aligning to TRBD2. The nucleotide sequence is TGTGCCACCAGTGAAACTAGCGGGAGTTTCACCGGGGAGCTGTTTTTT. The translation is CATSETSGSFTGELFF.